The 24 T cell receptor beta chains below all came from one sample that was sequenced in a study of blood T cell repertoires in COVID-19. Profiled with immunoSEQ multiplex PCR; TCRdb holds only in-frame clones, not every one. Of about 250,000 clones listed, roughly 89% are singletons. The specimen sequenced was peripheral blood. These receptor sequences come from a woman between 40 and 55 years old who had recovered from COVID-19.

The chain has TRBV3-1 (or the pseudogene TRBV3-2) and TRBJ1-1; TRBD1 aligns across 9 bases. This CDR3 comprises 11 residues. V lost 3 bases, J lost 10 bases, and 0 bases stayed unmatched. Germline V CDR1 and CDR2: LGHDT, YNNKEL (reference sequence). The CDR3 region is CASSQGQGAFF. The CDR3 coding sequence is TGTGCCAGCAGCCAGGGACAGGGAGCTTTCTTT.

Details on this clone: Additional DNA sequences in this sample encode the identical CDR3. The chain is built from TRBV9 and TRBJ2-2; 7 bases map to TRBD1. The CDR3 totals 13 residues. Germline V CDR1 and CDR2: SGDLS, YYNGEE. V shed 2 bases, J shed 5 bases, and the junction held 0 bases outside the gene matches. CDR3 loop: CASSVTGTGELFF. In DNA, the CDR3 is TGTGCCAGCAGCGTGACAGGGACCGGGGAGCTGTTTTTT.

The chain employs TRBV28 and TRBJ2-7, with TRBD1 identical over 10 bases. Germline loops: CDR1 MDHEN, CDR2 SYDVKM. CDR3 length: 14 residues. V trimming: 6 bases; J trimming: 9 bases; junction bases outside the gene matches: 11. CDR3: CASSWGQGIIGQYF. The CDR3 DNA reads TGTGCCAGCAGCTGGGGACAGGGGATTATTGGGCAGTACTTC.

As concerns this clone: In the same sample, other DNA sequences code for this CDR3. CDR3 DNA: TGTGCCAGCAGCCAAGGGGGGGGATCTCGTGAGCAGTACTTC. It yields the protein CASSQGGGSREQYF. The chain uses TRBV3-1 (or the pseudogene TRBV3-2) and TRBJ2-7; TRBD2 aligns across 7 bases. After removal of 1 base from V and 7 bases from J, the junction contained 7 bases not matched to a gene. The CDR3 extends over 14 amino acids. Germline CDR1 reads LGHDT; CDR2 reads YNNKEL (reference sequence).

The chain joins TRBV24-1 to TRBJ1-5; D unresolved. The CDR3 spans 15 residues. The germline V and J ends were trimmed by 10 bases and 2 bases, with 17 bases remaining between them. From germline, CDR1 is KGHDR and CDR2 SFDVKD. For the CDR3, the DNA is TGTGCCACTTCCGGGAGTCTACATGGCAATCAGCCCCAGCATTTT. Encoded protein: CATSGSLHGNQPQHF.

This chain joins TRBV9 and TRBJ1-3, with D unclear. V lost 7 bases and J lost 0, with 11 bases in between. This CDR3 spans 14 amino acids. Per germline, CDR1 SGDLS and CDR2 YYNGEE. This chain's CDR3 is CASGYRDSGNTIYF. CDR3 DNA sequence: TGTGCCAGCGGCTACAGAGACTCTGGAAACACCATATATTTT.

V usage is TRBV5-4 and J usage is TRBJ2-5; D is uncertain. The CDR3 length is 14 residues. The germline V gene encodes CDR1 SGHNT and CDR2 YYREEE (reference sequence). The germline V and J ends were trimmed by 6 bases and 4 bases, with 16 bases remaining between them. The chain's CDR3 is CASTLRLGIETQYF. In DNA, the CDR3 is TGTGCCAGCACCCTCCGCCTAGGCATAGAGACCCAGTACTTC.

This clone was found a few times. The CDR3: CASSPGLSPQFF. CDR3 sequence (DNA): TGTGCCAGCAGCCCCGGTCTGTCCCCCCAGTTCTTC. V is TRBV9 and J is TRBJ2-1, with no clear D. There are 12 residues in the CDR3. CDR1 is SGDLS, CDR2 YYNGEE, per germline. The V end lost 4 bases, the J end lost 13 bases, and 15 bases lay between the germline ends. The full variable domain, with the rest looked up from reference TRBV9 and TRBJ2-1, is DSGVTQTPKHLITATGQRVTLRCSPRSGDLSVYWYQQSLDQGLQFLIQYYNGEERAKGNILERFSAQQFPDLHSELNLSSLELGDSALYFCASSPGLSPQFFGPGTRLTVL.

This rearrangement joins TRBV4-1 to TRBJ1-2; no reliable D call. The CDR3 is 13 amino acids. V was pared by 1 base and J by 8 bases, with 11 bases between. Germline CDR1 and CDR2: MGHRA and YSYEKL. The CDR3 loop reads CASSQAGLGGYTF. In DNA form, the CDR3 reads TGCGCCAGCAGCCAAGCTGGACTCGGCGGCTACACCTTC.

The rearrangement links TRBV27 to TRBJ2-5, with D perhaps TRBD1 (5 bases). The germline V gene encodes CDR1 MNHEY and CDR2 SMNVEV (reference sequence). V was clipped by 3 bases and J by 5 bases, with 10 bases between them. The CDR3 has 13 amino acids. Here the CDR3 reads CASSFRPGETQYF. CDR3 DNA sequence: TGTGCCAGCAGTTTCCGCCCAGGGGAGACCCAGTACTTC.

This clone was seen only once. This chain links TRBV5-1 with TRBJ2-5; 8 nucleotides align to TRBD1. J gave up 4 bases and V 3 bases, and 2 bases lay outside the gene matches. The length of the CDR3 is 13 residues. Germline V lookup: CDR1 SGHRS, CDR2 YFSETQ. CDR3 coding DNA: TGCGCCAGCAGCTCAGGACAGGGAGAGACCCAGTACTTC. Protein product: CASSSGQGETQYF.

This sequence joins TRBV5-1 and TRBJ2-1; 10 bases are shared with TRBD2. Trimming took 3 bases from V and 5 from J; bases not matched to a gene: 8. CDR3 length: 16 residues. Germline CDR1 is SGHRS and CDR2 is YFSETQ. CDR3 sequence (DNA): TGCGCCAGCAGCTACCTAGCGGGAGCGTCCGACAATGAGCAGTTCTTC. It is translated as CASSYLAGASDNEQFF.

About this clone itself: The junction does not match germline at one end; this may be a read error. The gene calls are TRBV29-1 and TRBJ2-5, with 7 positions matching TRBD2. This CDR3 comprises 11 residues. The V gene's germline CDR1 is SQVTM and CDR2 ANQGSEA. CDR3 in amino acids: CSAGTQETQYF. The CDR3 bases are TGTTCAGCGGGGACCCAAGAGACCCAGTACTTC.

The J gene is TRBJ1-2, the V gene TRBV4-1; D possibly corresponds to TRBD1 (6 bases). CDR3 size: 15 residues. Trimming pared 1 base from V and 2 bases from J, leaving 11 bases between. Germline loops: CDR1 MGHRA, CDR2 YSYEKL. The CDR3 bases are TGCGCCAGCAGCCAAGTGAGTCAGGGGAACTATGGCTACACCTTC. It specifies CASSQVSQGNYGYTF.

The V and J genes are TRBV28 and TRBJ2-3; 8 nucleotides agree with TRBD2. CDR1 is MDHEN and CDR2 is SYDVKM in the germline V gene. With V trimmed by 7 bases and J by 2 bases, 5 bases remained unmatched. This CDR3 spans 14 amino acids. The CDR3, as DNA: TGTGCCAGCACCGCCGGGGGGGTCACAGATACGCAGTATTTT. It is translated as CASTAGGVTDTQYF.

The CDR3 is CASRPRKSYNEQFF. Written as DNA, the CDR3 is TGTGCCAGCAGGCCGAGGAAATCCTACAATGAGCAGTTCTTC. The chain joins TRBV28 to TRBJ2-1; D not certain. The germline V gene has CDR1 MDHEN and CDR2 SYDVKM. The CDR3 contains 14 residues. V was clipped by 6 bases and J by 1 base, with 10 bases between them.

The CDR3, as DNA: TGCGCCAGCAGCCCGGGACTAGCGTGGAATGAGCAGTTCTTC. Its translation is CASSPGLAWNEQFF. The J gene is TRBJ2-1, the V gene TRBV5-1, with 10 bases lining up with TRBD2. The CDR3 is 14 residues long. Germline CDR1 is SGHRS and CDR2 is YFSETQ. J lost 7 bases, V lost 4 bases, and 5 bases had no gene match. The variable domain in full, with the rest retrieved from reference TRBV5-1 and TRBJ2-1, is KAGVTQTPRYLIKTRGQQVTLSCSPISGHRSVSWYQQTPGQGLQFLFEYFSETQRNKGNFPGRFSGRQFSNSRSEMNVSTLELGDSALYLCASSPGLAWNEQFFGPGTRLTVL.

The gene calls are TRBV5-4 and TRBJ1-1; D remains ambiguous. Germline V lookup: CDR1 SGHNT, CDR2 YYREEE (reference sequence). This CDR3 region has 16 residues. Deletions cut 0 bases from V and 4 bases from J, with 16 bases between. CDR3 region: CASSLGERRSVTEAFF. CDR3 nucleotide sequence: TGTGCCAGCAGCTTGGGGGAGAGAAGGAGCGTCACTGAAGCTTTCTTT.

V gene TRBV28 combines with J gene TRBJ2-3; D perhaps matches TRBD1 (6 bases). CDR1 and CDR2 from the germline V gene are MDHEN and SYDVKM. The CDR3 loop spans 14 amino acids. The V end was cut by 5 bases, the J end by 2 bases, with 11 bases between. The CDR3 loop is CASSGGQNTDTQYF. CDR3 sequence (DNA): TGTGCCAGCAGTGGGGGACAAAACACAGATACGCAGTATTTT.

The genes are TRBV12-3 or TRBV12-4 and TRBJ1-2; no firm D call. The CDR3 spans 13 residues. Trimming took off 1 base at V and 4 bases at J, with 7 bases between the two ends. The CDR3 nucleotides are TGTGCCAGCAGTTTAGTAGAGCTCTATGGCTACACCTTC. Residues: CASSLVELYGYTF.

The chain joins TRBV5-1 to TRBJ1-4; D is possibly TRBD1 (6 bases). Germline lookup yields CDR1 SGHRS and CDR2 YFSETQ. The length of the CDR3 is 14 residues. Between the trimmed V and J ends, which lost 4 bases and 8 bases, there was a span of 15 bases. The CDR3 is CASSPTGSQEKLFF. CDR3 bases: TGCGCCAGCAGCCCTACAGGGAGCCAGGAAAAACTGTTTTTT.

J is TRBJ1-1 and V is TRBV12-3 or TRBV12-4, with a tentative D call TRBD1 (5 bases). CDR3 size: 11 residues. The V and J ends lost 9 bases and 4 bases respectively, with 9 bases between them. Here the CDR3 DNA reads TGTGCCAGTCTGGGGGGCACTGAAGCTTTCTTT. It specifies CASLGGTEAFF.

The rearrangement links TRBV18 to TRBJ2-7; 8 bases match TRBD1. In germline, CDR1 is KGHSH, CDR2 LQKENI. Unmatched junction bases numbered 3, after V lost 2 bases and J lost 0 bases. The length of the CDR3 is 15 residues. CDR3 DNA: TGTGCCAGCTCACCATCACAGGGGGTCTCCTACGAGCAGTACTTC. Its protein is CASSPSQGVSYEQYF.

The chain combines TRBV18 with TRBJ2-3; possible D gene TRBD1, 6 bases. CDR1 KGHSH and CDR2 LQKENI come from the germline V gene. Between the trimmed V and J ends, which lost 4 bases and 3 bases, there was a span of 8 bases. The CDR3 is made up of 13 amino acids. The CDR3: CASSLDRTDTQYF. CDR3 nucleotides: TGTGCCAGCTCACTGGACAGAACAGATACGCAGTATTTT.